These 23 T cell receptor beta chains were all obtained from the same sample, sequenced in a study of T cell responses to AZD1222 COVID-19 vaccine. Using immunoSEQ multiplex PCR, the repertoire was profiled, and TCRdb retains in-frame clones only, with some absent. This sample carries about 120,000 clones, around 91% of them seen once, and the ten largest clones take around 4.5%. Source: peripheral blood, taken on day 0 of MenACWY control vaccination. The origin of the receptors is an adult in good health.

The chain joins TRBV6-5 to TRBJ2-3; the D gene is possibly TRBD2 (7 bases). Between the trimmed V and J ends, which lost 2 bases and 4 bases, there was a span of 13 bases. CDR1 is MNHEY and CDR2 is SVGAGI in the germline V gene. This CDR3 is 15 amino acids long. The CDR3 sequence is CASSYVGGPADTQYF. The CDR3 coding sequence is TGTGCCAGCAGTTACGTGGGGGGGCCCGCAGATACGCAGTATTTT.

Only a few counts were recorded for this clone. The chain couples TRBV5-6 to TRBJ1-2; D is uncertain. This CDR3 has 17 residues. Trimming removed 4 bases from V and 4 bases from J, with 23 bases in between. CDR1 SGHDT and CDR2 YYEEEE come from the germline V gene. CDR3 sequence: CASSGRTTLSALYGYTF. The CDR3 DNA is TGTGCCAGCAGCGGGCGGACCACGCTATCCGCCCTCTATGGCTACACCTTC. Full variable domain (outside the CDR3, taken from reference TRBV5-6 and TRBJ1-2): DAGVTQSPTHLIKTRGQQVTLRCSPKSGHDTVSWYQQALGQGPQFIFQYYEEEERQRGNFPDRFSGHQFPNYSSELNVNALLLGDSALYLCASSGRTTLSALYGYTFGSGTRLTVV.

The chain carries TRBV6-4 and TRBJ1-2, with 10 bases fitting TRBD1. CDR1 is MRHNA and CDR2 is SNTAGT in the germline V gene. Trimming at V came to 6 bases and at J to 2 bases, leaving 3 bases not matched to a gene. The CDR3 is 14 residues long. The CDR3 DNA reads TGTGCCAGCAGCCCGGGACAGGGGAACTATGGCTACACCTTC. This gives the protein CASSPGQGNYGYTF.

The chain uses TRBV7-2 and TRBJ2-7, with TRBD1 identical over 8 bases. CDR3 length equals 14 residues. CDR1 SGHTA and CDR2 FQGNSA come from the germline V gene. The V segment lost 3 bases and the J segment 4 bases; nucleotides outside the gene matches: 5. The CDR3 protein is CASSFGQGRYEQYV. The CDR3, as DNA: TGTGCCAGCAGCTTCGGACAGGGCAGGTACGAGCAGTACGTC.

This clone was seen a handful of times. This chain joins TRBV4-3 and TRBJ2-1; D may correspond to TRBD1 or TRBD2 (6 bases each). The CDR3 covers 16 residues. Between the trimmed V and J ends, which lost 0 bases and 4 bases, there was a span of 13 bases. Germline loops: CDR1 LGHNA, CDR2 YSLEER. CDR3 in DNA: TGCGCCAGCAGCCAAGATCTGGGGGGCCGGTACAATGAGCAGTTCTTC. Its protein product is CASSQDLGGRYNEQFF.

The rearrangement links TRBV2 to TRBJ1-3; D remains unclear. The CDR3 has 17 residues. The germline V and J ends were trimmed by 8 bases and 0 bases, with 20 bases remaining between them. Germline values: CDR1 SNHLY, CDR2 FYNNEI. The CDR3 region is CASQGYSPGSSGNTIYF. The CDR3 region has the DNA TGTGCCAGCCAAGGCTACAGCCCGGGAAGCTCTGGAAACACCATATATTTT.

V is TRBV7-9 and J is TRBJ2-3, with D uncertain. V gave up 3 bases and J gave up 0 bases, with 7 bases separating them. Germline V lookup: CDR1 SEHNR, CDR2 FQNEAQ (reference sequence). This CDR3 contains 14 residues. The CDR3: CASSFGKSTDTQYF. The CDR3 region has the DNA TGTGCCAGCAGCTTTGGGAAGAGCACAGATACGCAGTATTTT.

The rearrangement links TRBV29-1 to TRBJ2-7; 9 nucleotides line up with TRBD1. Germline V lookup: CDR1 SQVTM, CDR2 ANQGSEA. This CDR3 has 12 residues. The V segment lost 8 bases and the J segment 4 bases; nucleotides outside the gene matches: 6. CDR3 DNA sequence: TGCAGCACCGTCGACAGGGGGTACGAGCAGTACTTC. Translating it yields CSTVDRGYEQYF.

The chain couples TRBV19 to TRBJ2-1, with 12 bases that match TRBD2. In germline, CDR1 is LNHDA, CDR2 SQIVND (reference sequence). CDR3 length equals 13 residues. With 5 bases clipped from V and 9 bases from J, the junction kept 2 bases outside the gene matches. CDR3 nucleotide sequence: TGTGCCAGTAGTCCGGGACTAGCGGGTGAGCAGTTCTTC. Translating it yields CASSPGLAGEQFF.

CDR3 protein: CASSPGGSGYTF. The CDR3 nucleotides read TGCGCCAGCTCCCCAGGGGGGTCCGGCTACACCTTC. The rearrangement links TRBV5-1 to TRBJ1-2, with 7 nucleotides matching TRBD1. V trimming: 7 bases; J trimming: 8 bases; junction bases outside the gene matches: 8. There are 12 residues in the CDR3. Per germline, CDR1 SGHRS and CDR2 YFSETQ.

The CDR3 coding sequence is TGTGCCAGCAGTACAGGGGTTAGCTCCTATAATTCACCCCTCCACTTT. The encoded protein is CASSTGVSSYNSPLHF. The chain is built from TRBV27 and TRBJ1-6; 7 bases map to TRBD1. Germline CDR1 reads MNHEY; CDR2 reads SMNVEV (reference sequence). This CDR3 has 16 residues. V trimming: 5 bases; J trimming: 0 bases; junction bases outside the gene matches: 4.

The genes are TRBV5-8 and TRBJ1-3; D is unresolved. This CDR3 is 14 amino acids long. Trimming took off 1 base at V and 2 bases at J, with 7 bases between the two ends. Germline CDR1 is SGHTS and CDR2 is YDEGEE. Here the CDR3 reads CASSLQGTGNTIYF. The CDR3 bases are TGTGCCAGCAGCTTGCAAGGGACTGGAAACACCATATATTTT.

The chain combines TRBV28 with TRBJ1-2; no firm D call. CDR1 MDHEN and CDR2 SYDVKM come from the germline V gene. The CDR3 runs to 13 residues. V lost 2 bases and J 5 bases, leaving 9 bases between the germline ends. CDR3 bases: TGTGCCAGCAGTTTAATGGGTTCTTATGGCTACACCTTC. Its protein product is CASSLMGSYGYTF.

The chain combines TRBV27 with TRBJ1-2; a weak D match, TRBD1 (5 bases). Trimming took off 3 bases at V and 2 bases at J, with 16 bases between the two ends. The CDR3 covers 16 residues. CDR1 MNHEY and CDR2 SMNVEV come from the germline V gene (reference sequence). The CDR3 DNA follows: TGTGCCAGCAGTTTGGGGTTGGGGGGAATGAACTATGGCTACACCTTC. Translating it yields CASSLGLGGMNYGYTF.

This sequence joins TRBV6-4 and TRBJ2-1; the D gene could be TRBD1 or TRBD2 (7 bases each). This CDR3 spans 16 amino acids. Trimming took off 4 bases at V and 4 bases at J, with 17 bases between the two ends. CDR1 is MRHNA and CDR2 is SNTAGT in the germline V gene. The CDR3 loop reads CASSALPGGEYNEQFF. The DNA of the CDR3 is TGTGCCAGCAGTGCGCTCCCAGGGGGGGAATACAATGAGCAGTTCTTC.

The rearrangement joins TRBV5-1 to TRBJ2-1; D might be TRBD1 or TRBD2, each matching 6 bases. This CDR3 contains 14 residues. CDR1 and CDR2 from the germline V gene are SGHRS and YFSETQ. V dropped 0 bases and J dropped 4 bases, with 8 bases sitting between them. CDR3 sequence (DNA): TGCGCCAGCAGCTTGGAAGGGGGGTACAATGAGCAGTTCTTC. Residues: CASSLEGGYNEQFF.

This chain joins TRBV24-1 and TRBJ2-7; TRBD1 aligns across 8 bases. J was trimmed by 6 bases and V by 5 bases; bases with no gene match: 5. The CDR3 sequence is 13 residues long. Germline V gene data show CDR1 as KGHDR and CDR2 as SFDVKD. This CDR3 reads CATSGTGSFEQYF. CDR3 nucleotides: TGTGCCACCAGTGGGACAGGGTCATTCGAGCAGTACTTC.

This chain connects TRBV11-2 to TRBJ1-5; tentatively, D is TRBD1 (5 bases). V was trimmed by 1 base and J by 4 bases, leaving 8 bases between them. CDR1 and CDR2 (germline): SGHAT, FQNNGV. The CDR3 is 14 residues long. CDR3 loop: CASSLVGENQPQHF. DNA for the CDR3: TGTGCCAGCAGCTTAGTAGGGGAGAATCAGCCCCAGCATTTT.

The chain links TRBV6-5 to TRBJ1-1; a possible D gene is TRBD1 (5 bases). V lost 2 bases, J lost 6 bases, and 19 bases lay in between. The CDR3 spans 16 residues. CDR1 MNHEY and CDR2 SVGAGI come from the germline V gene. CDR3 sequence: CASSYPPRDRRAEAFF. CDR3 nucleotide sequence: TGTGCCAGCAGTTACCCCCCTAGGGATCGCAGGGCTGAAGCTTTCTTT.

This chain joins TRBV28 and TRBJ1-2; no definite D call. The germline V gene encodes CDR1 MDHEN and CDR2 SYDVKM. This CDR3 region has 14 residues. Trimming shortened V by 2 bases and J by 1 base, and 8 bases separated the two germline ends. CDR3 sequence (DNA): TGTGCCAGCAGTTTACCCCGCTTTAACTATGGCTACACCTTC. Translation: CASSLPRFNYGYTF.

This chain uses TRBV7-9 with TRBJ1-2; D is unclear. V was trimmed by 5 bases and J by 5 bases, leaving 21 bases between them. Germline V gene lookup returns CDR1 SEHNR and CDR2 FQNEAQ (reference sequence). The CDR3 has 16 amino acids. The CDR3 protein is CASSAEFSRDRYGYTF. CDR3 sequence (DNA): TGTGCCAGCAGCGCAGAGTTCTCGAGGGATCGGTATGGCTACACCTTC.

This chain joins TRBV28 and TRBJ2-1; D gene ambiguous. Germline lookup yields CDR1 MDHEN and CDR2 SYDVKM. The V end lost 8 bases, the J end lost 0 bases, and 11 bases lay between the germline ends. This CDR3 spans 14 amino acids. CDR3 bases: TGTGCCAGCTTGGATTCGAGCTCCTACAATGAGCAGTTCTTC. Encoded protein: CASLDSSSYNEQFF.

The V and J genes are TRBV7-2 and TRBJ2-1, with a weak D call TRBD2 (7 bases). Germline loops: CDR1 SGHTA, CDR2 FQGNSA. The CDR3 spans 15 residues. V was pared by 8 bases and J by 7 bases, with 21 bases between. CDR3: CASATGGGPKNEQFF. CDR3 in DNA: TGTGCCAGCGCCACGGGGGGCGGCCCGAAGAATGAGCAGTTCTTC.